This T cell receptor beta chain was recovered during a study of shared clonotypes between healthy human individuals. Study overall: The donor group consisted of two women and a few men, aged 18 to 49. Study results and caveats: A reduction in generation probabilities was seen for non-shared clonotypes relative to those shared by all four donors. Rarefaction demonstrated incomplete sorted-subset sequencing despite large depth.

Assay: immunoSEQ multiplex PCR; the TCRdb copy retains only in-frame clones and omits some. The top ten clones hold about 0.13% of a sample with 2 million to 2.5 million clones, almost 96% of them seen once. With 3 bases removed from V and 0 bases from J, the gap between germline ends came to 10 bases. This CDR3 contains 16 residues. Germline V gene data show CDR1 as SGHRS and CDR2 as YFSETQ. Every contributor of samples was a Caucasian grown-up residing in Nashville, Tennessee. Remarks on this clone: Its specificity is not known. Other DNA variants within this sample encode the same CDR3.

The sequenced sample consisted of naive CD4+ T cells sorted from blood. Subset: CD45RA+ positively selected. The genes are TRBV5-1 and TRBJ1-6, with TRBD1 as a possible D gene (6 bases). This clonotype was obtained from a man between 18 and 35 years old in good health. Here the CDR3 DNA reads TGCGCCAGCAGCTCCACAGGGAGCTCCTATAATTCACCCCTCCACTTT. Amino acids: CASSSTGSSYNSPLHF.